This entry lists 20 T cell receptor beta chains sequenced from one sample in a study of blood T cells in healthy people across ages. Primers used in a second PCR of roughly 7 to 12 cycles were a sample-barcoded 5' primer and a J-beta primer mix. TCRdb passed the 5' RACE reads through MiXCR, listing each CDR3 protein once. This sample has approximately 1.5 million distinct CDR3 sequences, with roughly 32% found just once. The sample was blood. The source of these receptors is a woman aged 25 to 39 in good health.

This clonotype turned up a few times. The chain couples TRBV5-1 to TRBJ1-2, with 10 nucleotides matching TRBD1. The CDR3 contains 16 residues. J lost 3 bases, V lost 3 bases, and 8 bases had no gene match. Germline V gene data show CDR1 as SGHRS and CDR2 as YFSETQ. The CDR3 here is CASSSSGTGVDYGYTF. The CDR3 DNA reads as TGCGCCAGCAGCTCCTCCGGGACAGGGGTCGACTATGGCTACACCTTC.

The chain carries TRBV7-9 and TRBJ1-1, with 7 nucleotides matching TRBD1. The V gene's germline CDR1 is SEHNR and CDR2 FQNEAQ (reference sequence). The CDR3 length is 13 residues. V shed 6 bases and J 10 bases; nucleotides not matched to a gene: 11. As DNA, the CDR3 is TGTGCCAGCAGTTCTGAACAGGGGCGCGTAGCTTTCTTT. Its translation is CASSSEQGRVAFF.

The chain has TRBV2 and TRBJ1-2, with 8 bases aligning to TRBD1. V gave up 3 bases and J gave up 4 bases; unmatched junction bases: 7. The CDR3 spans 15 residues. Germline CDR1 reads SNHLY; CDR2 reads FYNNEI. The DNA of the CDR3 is TGTGCCAGCAGTGACCGGACAGGGACCGGCTATGGCTACACCTTC. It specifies CASSDRTGTGYGYTF.

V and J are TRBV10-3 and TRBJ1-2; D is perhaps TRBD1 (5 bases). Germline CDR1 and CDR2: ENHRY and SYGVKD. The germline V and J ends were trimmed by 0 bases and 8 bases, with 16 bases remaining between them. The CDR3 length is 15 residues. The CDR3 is CAISESPYGGYGYTF. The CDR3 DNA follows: TGTGCCATCAGTGAGTCCCCATATGGGGGATACGGCTACACCTTC.

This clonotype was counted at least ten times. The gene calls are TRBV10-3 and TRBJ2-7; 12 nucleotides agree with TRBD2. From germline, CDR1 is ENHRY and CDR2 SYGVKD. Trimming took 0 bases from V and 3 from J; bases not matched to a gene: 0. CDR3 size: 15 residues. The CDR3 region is CAISESLAGGYEQYF. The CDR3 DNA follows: TGTGCCATCAGTGAGTCACTAGCGGGAGGCTACGAGCAGTACTTC.

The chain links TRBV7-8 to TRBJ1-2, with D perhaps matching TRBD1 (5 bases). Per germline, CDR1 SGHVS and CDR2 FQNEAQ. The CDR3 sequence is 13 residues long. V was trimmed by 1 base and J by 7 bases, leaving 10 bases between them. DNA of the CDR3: TGTGCCAGCAGCTTAGAGGGGCCAGGTGGCTACACCTTC. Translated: CASSLEGPGGYTF.

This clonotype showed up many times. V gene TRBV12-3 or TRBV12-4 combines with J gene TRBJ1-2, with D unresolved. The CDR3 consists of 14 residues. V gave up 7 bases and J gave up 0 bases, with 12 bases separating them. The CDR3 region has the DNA TGTGCCAGCACCCCGGGGAGGACTAACTATGGCTACACCTTC. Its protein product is CASTPGRTNYGYTF.

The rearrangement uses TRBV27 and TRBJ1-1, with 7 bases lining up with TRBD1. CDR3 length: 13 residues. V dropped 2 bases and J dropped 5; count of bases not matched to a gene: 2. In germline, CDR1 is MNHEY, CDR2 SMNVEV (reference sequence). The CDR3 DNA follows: TGTGCCAGCAGTTTAGCGGGACAGACTGAAGCTTTCTTT. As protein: CASSLAGQTEAFF.

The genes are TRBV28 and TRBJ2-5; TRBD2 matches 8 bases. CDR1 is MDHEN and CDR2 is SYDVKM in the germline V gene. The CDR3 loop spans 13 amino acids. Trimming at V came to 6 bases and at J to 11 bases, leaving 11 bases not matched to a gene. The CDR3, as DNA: TGTGCCAGCAGCCAGGGACTAGAAGTTTCGCAGTACTTC. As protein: CASSQGLEVSQYF.

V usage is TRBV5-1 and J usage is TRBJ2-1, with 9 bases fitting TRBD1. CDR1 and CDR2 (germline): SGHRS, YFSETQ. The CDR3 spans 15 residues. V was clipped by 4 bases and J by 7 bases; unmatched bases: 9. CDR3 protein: CASSQGTGRGNEQFF. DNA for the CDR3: TGCGCCAGCAGCCAAGGGACAGGGCGGGGGAATGAGCAGTTCTTC.

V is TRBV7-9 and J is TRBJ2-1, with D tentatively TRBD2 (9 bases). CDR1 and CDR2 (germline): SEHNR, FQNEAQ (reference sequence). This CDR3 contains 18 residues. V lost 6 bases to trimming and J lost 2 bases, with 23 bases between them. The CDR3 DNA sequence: TGTGCCAGCAGTAACCAGGGGGCTAGCGGGGAGACCTACAATGAGCAGTTCTTC. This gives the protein CASSNQGASGETYNEQFF.

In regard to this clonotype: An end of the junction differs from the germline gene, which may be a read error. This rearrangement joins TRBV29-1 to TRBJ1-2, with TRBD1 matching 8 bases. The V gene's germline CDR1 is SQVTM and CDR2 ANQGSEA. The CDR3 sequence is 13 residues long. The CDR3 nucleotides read TGCAGCGTGGAAGATACAGGGGGTCATGGCTACACCTTC. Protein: CSVEDTGGHGYTF.

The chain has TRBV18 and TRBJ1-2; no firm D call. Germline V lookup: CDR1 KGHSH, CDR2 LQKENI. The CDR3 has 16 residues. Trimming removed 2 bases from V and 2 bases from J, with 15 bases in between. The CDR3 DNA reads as TGTGCCAGCTCACCAAATTATGAATCAGGCAACTATGGCTACACCTTC. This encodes CASSPNYESGNYGYTF.

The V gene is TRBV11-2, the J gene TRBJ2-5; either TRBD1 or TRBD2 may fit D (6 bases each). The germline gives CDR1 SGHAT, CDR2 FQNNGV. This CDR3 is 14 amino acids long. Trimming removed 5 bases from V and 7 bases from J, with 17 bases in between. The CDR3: CASSGGLLQGTQYF. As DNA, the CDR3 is TGTGCCAGCAGCGGGGGACTCTTACAGGGGACCCAGTACTTC. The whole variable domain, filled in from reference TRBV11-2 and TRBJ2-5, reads EAGVAQSPRYKIIEKRQSVAFWCNPISGHATLYWYQQILGQGPKLLIQFQNNGVVDDSQLPKDRFSAERLKGVDSTLKIQPAKLEDSAVYLCASSGGLLQGTQYFGPGTRLLVL.

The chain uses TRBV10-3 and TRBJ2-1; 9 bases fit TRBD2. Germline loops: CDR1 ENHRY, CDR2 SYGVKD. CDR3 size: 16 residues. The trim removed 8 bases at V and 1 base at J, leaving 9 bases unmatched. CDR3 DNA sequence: TGTGCCATCGGGCGGGGGGGCCTTAGGTCCTACAATGAGCAGTTCTTC. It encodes CAIGRGGLRSYNEQFF.

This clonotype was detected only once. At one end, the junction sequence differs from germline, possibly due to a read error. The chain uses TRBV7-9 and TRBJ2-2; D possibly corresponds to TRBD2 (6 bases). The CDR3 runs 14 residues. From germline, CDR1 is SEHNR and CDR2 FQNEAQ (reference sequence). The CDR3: CALTGLPPRGERFF. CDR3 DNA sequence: TGTGCCCTCACGGGTCTGCCTCCACGCGGGGAGCGGTTTTTT.

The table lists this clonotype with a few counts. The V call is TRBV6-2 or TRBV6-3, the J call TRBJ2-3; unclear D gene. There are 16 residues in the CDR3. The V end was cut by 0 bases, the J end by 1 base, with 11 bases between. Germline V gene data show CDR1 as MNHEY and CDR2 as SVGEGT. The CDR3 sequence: CASSYSAAPGTDTQYF. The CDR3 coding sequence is TGTGCCAGCAGTTACTCCGCGGCTCCGGGCACAGATACGCAGTATTTT.

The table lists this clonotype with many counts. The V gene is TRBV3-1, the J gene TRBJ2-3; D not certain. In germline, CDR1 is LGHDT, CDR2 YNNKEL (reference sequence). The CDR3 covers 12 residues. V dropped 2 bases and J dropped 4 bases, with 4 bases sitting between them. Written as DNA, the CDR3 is TGTGCCAGCAGCCAATCCCCAGATACGCAGTATTTT. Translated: CASSQSPDTQYF.

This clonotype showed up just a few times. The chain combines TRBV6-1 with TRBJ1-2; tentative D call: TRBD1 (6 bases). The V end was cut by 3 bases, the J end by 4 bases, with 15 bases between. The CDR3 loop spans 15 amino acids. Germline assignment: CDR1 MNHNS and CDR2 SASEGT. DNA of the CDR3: TGTGCCAGCAGTGACCTTACGGGGGCTCCCTATGGCTACACCTTC. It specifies CASSDLTGAPYGYTF.

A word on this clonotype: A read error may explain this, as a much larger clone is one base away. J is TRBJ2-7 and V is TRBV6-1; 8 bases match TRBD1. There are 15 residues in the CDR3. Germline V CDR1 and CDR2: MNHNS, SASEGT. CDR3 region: CASSTGQGVSHEQYF. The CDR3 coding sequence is TGTGCCAGCAGTACCGGACAGGGAGTCTCCCACGAGCAGTACTTC.